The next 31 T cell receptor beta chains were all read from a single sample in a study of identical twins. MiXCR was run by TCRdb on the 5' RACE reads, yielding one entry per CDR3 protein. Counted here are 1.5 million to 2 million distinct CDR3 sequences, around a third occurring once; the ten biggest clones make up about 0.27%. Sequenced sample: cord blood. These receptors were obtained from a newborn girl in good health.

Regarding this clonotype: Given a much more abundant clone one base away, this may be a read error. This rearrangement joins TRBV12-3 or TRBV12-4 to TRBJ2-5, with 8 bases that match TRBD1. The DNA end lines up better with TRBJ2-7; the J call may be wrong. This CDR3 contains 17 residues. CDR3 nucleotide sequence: TGTGCCAGCAGGCATGACAGGGGCCCTTACCGCTCCTACGAGCAGTACTTC. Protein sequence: CASRHDRGPYRSYEQYF.

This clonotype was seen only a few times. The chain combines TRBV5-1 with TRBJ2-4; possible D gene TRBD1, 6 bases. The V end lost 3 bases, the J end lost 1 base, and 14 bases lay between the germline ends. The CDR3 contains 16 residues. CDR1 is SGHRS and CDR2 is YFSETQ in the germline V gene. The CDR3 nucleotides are TGCGCCAGCAGCTGGTATGGGGGCCCCGCCAAAAACATTCAGTACTTC. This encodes CASSWYGGPAKNIQYF.

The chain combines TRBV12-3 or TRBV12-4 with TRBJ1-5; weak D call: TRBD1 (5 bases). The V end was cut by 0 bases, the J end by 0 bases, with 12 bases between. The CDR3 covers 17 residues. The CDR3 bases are TGTGCCAGCAGTTTAGCGGGGGGTTTTAATAGCAATCAGCCCCAGCATTTT. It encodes CASSLAGGFNSNQPQHF.

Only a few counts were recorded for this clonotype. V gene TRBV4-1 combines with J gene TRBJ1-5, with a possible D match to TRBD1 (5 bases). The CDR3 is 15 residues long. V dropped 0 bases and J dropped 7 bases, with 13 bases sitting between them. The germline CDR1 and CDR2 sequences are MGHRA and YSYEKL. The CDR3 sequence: CASSQDWAGSQPQHF. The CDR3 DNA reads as TGCGCCAGCAGCCAAGATTGGGCAGGGAGCCAGCCCCAGCATTTT.

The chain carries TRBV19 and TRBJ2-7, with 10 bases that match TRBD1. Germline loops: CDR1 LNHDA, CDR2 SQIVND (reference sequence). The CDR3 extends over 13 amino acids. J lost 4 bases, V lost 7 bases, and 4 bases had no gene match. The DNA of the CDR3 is TGTGCCAGTACCGACAGGGGGCAATACGAGCAGTACTTC. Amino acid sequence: CASTDRGQYEQYF.

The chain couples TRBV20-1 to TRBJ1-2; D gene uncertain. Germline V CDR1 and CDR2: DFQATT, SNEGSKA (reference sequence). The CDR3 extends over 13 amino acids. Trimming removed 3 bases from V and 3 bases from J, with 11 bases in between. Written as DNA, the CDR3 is TGCAGTGCTAGCGGCGGAGAATACTATGGCTACACCTTC. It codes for CSASGGEYYGYTF.

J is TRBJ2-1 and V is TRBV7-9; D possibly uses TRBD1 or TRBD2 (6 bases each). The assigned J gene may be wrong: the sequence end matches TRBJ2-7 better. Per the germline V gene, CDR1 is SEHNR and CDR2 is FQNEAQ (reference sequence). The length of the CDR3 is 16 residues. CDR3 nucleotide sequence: TGTGCCAGCAGACCTTCCTCGGGGGCTGGCTACAATGAGCAGTACTTC. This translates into CASRPSSGAGYNEQYF.

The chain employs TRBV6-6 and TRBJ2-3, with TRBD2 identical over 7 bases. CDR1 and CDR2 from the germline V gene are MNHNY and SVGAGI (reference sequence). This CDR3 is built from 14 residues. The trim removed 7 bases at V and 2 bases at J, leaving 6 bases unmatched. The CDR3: CASKGRGTTDTQYF. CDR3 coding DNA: TGTGCCAGCAAGGGGCGGGGGACCACAGATACGCAGTATTTT.

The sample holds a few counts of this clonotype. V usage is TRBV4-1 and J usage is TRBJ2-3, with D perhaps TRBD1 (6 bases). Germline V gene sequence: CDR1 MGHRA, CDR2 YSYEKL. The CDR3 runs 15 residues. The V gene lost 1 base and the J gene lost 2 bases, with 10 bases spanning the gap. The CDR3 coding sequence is TGCGCCAGCAGCCAAGCGGGACACCTCACAGATACGCAGTATTTT. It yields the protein CASSQAGHLTDTQYF.

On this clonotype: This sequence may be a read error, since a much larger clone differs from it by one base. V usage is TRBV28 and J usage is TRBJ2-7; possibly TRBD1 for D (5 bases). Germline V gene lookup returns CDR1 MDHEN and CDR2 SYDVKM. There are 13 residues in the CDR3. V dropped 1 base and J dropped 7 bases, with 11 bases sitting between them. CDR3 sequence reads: CASSLSGINEQYF. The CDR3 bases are TGTGCCAGCAGTTTATCAGGGATCAATGAGCAGTACTTC.

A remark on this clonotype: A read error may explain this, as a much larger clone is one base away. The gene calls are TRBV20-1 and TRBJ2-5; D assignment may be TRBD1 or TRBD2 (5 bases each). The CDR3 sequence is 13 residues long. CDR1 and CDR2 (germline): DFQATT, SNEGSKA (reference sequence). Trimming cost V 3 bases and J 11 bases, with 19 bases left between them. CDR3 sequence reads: CSASGAGLNEQYF. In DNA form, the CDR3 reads TGCAGTGCTAGCGGGGCGGGTCTGAATGAGCAGTACTTC.

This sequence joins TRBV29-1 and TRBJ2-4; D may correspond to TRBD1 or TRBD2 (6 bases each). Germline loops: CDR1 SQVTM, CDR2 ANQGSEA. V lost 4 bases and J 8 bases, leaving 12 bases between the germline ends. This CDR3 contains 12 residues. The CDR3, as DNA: TGCAGCGTTGGTATAGGGGGGTACATTCAGTACTTC. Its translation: CSVGIGGYIQYF. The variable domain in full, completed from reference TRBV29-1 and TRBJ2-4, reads SAVISQKPSRDICQRGTSLTIQCQVDSQVTMMFWYRQQPGQSLTLIATANQGSEATYESGFVIDKFPISRPNLTFSTLTVSNMSPEDSSIYLCSVGIGGYIQYFGAGTRLSVL.

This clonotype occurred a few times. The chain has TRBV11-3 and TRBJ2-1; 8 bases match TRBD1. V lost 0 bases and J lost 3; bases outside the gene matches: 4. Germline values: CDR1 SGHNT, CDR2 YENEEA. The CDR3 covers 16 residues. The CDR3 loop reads CASSLEPDRDYNEQFF. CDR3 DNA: TGTGCCAGCAGCTTAGAACCGGACAGGGACTACAATGAGCAGTTCTTC.

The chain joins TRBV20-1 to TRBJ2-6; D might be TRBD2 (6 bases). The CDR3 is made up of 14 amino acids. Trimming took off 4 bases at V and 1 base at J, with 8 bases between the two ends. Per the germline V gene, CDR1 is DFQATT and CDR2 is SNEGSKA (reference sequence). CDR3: CSAIRESGANVLTF. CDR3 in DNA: TGCAGTGCTATCCGGGAGTCTGGGGCCAACGTCCTGACTTTC.

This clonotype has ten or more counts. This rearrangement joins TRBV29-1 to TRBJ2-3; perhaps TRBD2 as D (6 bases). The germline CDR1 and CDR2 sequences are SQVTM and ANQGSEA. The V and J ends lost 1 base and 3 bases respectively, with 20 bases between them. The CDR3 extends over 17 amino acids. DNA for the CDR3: TGCAGCGTTGAAGGCTATTTGACTAGTTCAGGGACAGATACGCAGTATTTT. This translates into CSVEGYLTSSGTDTQYF.

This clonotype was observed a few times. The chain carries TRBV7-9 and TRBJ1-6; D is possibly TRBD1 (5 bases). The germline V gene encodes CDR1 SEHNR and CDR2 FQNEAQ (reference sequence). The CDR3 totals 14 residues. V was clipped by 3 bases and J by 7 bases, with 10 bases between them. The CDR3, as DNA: TGTGCCAGCAGCTTTGGAGCAGGGAATTCACCCCTCCACTTT. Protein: CASSFGAGNSPLHF.

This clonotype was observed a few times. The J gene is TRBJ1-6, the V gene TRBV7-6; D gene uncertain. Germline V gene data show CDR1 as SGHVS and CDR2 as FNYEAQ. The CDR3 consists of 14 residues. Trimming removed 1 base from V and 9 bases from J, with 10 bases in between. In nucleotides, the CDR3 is TGTGCCAGCAGCTTAGTCCCCCTCTCTTCACCCCTCCACTTT. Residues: CASSLVPLSSPLHF.

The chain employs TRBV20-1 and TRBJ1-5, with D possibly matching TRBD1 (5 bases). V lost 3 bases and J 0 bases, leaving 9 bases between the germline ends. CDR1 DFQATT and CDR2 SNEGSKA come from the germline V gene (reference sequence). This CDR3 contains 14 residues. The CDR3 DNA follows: TGCAGTGCTAGGGGGGTCTCTAGCAATCAGCCCCAGCATTTT. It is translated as CSARGVSSNQPQHF.

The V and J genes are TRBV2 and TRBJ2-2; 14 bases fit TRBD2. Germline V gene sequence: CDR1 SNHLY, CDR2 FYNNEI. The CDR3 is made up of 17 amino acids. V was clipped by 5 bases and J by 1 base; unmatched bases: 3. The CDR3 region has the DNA TGTGCCAGCAGTTCCGGGACTAGCGGGGGGAACACCGGGGAGCTGTTTTTT. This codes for CASSSGTSGGNTGELFF.

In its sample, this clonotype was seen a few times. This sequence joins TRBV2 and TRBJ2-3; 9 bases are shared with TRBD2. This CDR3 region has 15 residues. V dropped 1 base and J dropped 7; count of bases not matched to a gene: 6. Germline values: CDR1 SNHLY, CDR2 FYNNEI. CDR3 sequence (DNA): TGTGCCAGCAGTGAAGAGGGCGGGGGGGCGAATACGCAGTATTTT. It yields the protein CASSEEGGGANTQYF.

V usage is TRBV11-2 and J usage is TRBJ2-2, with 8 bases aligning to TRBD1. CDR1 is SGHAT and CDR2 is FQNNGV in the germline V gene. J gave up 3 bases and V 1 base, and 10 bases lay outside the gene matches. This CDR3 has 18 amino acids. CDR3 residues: CASSLGRGRGIHTGELFF. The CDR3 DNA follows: TGTGCCAGCAGCTTAGGCAGGGGGCGCGGTATCCACACCGGGGAGCTGTTTTTT.

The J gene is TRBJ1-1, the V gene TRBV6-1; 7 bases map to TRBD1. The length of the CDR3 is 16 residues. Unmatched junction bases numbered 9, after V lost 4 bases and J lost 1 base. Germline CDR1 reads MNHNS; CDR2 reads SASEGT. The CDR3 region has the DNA TGTGCCAGCAGTGGATGGGACAGTAGGGGGAACACTGAAGCTTTCTTT. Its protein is CASSGWDSRGNTEAFF.

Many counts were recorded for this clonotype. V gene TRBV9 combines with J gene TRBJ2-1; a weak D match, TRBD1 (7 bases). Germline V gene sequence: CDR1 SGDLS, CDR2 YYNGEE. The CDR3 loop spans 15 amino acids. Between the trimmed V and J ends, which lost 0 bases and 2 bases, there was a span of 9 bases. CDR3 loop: CASSVAGGTYNEQFF. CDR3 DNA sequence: TGTGCCAGCAGCGTAGCAGGGGGGACCTACAATGAGCAGTTCTTC.

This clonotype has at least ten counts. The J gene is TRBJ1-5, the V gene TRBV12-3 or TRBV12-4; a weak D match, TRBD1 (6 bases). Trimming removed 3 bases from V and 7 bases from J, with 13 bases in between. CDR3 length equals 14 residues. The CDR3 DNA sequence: TGTGCCAGCAGTTTGGGGCAGGGGAGGCAGCCCCAGCATTTT. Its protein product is CASSLGQGRQPQHF.

The CDR3 DNA follows: TGTGCCAGCAGCTTGGACAGGGGGTCACTGTTTTTT. Translated: CASSLDRGSLFF. V usage is TRBV5-5 and J usage is TRBJ1-4; TRBD1 matches at 8 bases. The germline V gene has CDR1 SGHKS and CDR2 YYEKEE (reference sequence). The V and J ends lost 0 bases and 13 bases, in that order; junction bases with no gene match: 2. The CDR3 sequence is 12 residues long.

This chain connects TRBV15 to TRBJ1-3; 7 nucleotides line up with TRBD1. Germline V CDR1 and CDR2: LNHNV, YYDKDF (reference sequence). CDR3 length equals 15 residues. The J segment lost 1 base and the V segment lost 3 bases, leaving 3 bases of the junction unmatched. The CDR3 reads CATSSHRGSGNTIYF. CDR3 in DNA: TGTGCCACCAGCAGTCACAGGGGTTCTGGAAACACCATATATTTT.

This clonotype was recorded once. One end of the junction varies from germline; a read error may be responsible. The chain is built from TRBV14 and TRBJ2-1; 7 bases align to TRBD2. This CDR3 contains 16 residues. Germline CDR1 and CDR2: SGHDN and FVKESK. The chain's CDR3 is CASSQVRLAAYDEQFF. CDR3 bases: TGTGCCAGCAGCCAAGTTAGGCTAGCGGCCTACGATGAGCAGTTCTTC.

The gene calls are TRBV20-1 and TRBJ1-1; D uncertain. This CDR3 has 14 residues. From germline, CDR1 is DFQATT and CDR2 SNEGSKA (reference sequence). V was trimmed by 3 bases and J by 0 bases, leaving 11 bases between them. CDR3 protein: CSARKPSMNTEAFF. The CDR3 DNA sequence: TGCAGTGCTAGGAAACCTTCGATGAACACTGAAGCTTTCTTT.

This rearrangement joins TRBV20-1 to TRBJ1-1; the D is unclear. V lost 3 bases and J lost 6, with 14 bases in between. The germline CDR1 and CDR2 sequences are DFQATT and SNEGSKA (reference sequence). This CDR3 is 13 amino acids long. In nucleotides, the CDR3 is TGCAGTGCTAGTAGGGTCGGAAGGGCTGAAGCTTTCTTT. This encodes CSASRVGRAEAFF.

The DNA of the CDR3 is TGTGCCAGCAGCTTGCCAGGGAGGGGGGACTATGGCTACACCTTC. It translates to CASSLPGRGDYGYTF. The chain carries TRBV5-5 and TRBJ1-2, with D possibly TRBD1 on 6 matching bases. The CDR3 runs to 15 residues. V lost 1 base and J 3 bases, leaving 13 bases between the germline ends. Germline assignment: CDR1 SGHKS and CDR2 YYEKEE (reference sequence).

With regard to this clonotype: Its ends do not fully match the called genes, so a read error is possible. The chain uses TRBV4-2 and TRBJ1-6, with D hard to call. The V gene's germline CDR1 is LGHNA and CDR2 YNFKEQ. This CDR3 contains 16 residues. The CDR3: CASSQVRASDNSPPHF. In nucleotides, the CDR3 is TGTGCCAGCAGCCAAGTAAGGGCCTCGGATAATTCACCCCCCCACTTT.